This T cell receptor (beta chain) was recovered during a study of Graves' ophthalmopathy and Graves' hyperthyroidism. Study-level points and caveats: Among thyroid clonotypes expanded above 0.001 frequency, most also appeared in blood.

The sequenced template was RNA, covering the TCR beta CDR3 region. The first-round RT-PCR employed HTBI primers together with the Qiagen OneStep RT-PCR kit. A multiplex PCR was then performed as the second round. TCRdb used MiXCR to reprocess the multiplex PCR reads, holding one entry per CDR3 protein. This table holds about 210,000 distinct CDR3 sequences, approximately 29% found once. This clonotype was recorded at least ten times. Its antigen is not identified. V gave up 0 bases and J gave up 0 bases, with 10 bases separating them. Per the germline V gene, CDR1 is SGHRS and CDR2 is YFSETQ. There are 15 residues in the CDR3. Isolation of PBMCs was performed using 9.5 to 10 ml of fresh peripheral blood.

V gene TRBV5-1 combines with J gene TRBJ2-7; D is unclear. Sequenced input: peripheral blood. This clonotype originated in a man between 45 and 60 years old with Graves' ophthalmopathy. The chain's CDR3 is CASSLDGESSYEQYF. The CDR3 bases are TGCGCCAGCAGCTTGGATGGTGAAAGCTCCTACGAGCAGTACTTC.